This T cell receptor beta chain emerged from a study of blood T cell repertoires in COVID-19. The wider study: In each case, the material was cDNA or gDNA derived from T cells, B-cell-depleted T cells, or PBMCs.

Authors' analysis steps: Using reference gene primer amplification, nucleated cell counts were estimated. Generated by immunoSEQ multiplex PCR, the TCRdb table keeps only in-frame clones and is missing some. D and trimming come from the DNA, and the V and J calls and clone size come from that table. In the table there are roughly 290,000 clones, approximately 85% of which are singletons. Participants were aged about 18 to 95 years, lived in roughly 23 US areas, and enrolled virtually. Recovered status in Cohort 3 required two negative PCRs, clearance, or symptom resolution. The table lists this clone with a count of one. Germline trimming cut 8 bases from V and 5 bases from J; bases unmatched to any gene: 10. The length of the CDR3 is 14 residues. Germline CDR1 LNHDA, CDR2 SQIVND (reference sequence).

The chain joins TRBV19 to TRBJ1-1, with 8 positions matching TRBD1. The sequence was collected from a woman under 40 who had recovered from COVID-19. Sequencing used PBMCs or T cells enriched from blood (not recorded which). In nucleotides, the CDR3 is TGTGCCAGTCAACCCCAGGGGGCTTGGACTGAAGCTTTCTTT. Its translation is CASQPQGAWTEAFF. The full variable domain, rest sourced from reference TRBV19 and TRBJ1-1, is DGGITQSPKYLFRKEGQNVTLSCEQNLNHDAMYWYRQDPGQGLRLIYYSQIVNDFQKGDIAEGYSVSREKKESFPLTVTSAQKNPTAFYLCASQPQGAWTEAFFGQGTRLTVV.